Listed here are 11 T cell receptor beta chains from one sample, sequenced in a study of T-cell memory formation after mild COVID-19. Each CDR3 protein is one row after TCRdb ran MiXCR on the 5' RACE reads. This sample carries roughly 500,000 distinct CDR3 sequences, roughly 21% of them seen once, and the ten largest clones take 9.5% to 15%. Sequenced: PBMCs or a T cell subset sorted from them (not recorded which). The receptors stem from an adult woman who had mild COVID-19 (a few samples of this study predate the infection). Cell type and time point are not known.

V usage is TRBV19 and J usage is TRBJ1-5, with D hard to call. The CDR3 totals 14 residues. The V end was cut by 8 bases, the J end by 5 bases, with 16 bases between. Germline CDR1 and CDR2: LNHDA and SQIVND (reference sequence). The CDR3: CASAQLGRDQPQHF. CDR3 DNA sequence: TGTGCCAGTGCCCAGTTGGGCAGAGATCAGCCCCAGCATTTT.

The chain employs TRBV5-1 and TRBJ2-2, with D perhaps assigned TRBD1 or TRBD2 (6 bases each). Germline loops: CDR1 SGHRS, CDR2 YFSETQ. Trimming cost V 0 bases and J 3 bases, with 9 bases left between them. The CDR3 runs 15 residues. In DNA, the CDR3 is TGCGCCAGCAGCTTGGCGGGGGCTGACACCGGGGAGCTGTTTTTT. Residues: CASSLAGADTGELFF.

V usage is TRBV5-1 and J usage is TRBJ2-6, with D possibly matching TRBD1 (6 bases). Germline V gene sequence: CDR1 SGHRS, CDR2 YFSETQ. V lost 2 bases and J lost 0, with 12 bases in between. CDR3 size: 17 residues. The CDR3 DNA reads TGCGCCAGCAGCTTACAGGGACCGCCCTCTGGGGCCAACGTCCTGACTTTC. This sequence encodes CASSLQGPPSGANVLTF.

This clonotype was seen a few times. The chain is built from TRBV7-9 and TRBJ1-1; D may be TRBD1 (6 bases). The germline V gene has CDR1 SEHNR and CDR2 FQNEAQ (reference sequence). This CDR3 spans 15 amino acids. V was cut by 4 bases and J by 6 bases, with 18 bases left in between. The CDR3 region has the DNA TGTGCCAGCAGCTCGTACAGGGTGGGGATCCCTGAAGCTTTCTTT. Protein sequence: CASSSYRVGIPEAFF.

The chain recombines TRBV27 with TRBJ2-7; D assignment may be TRBD1 or TRBD2 (6 bases each). This CDR3 comprises 13 residues. The V and J ends lost 5 bases and 2 bases respectively, with 10 bases between them. CDR1 and CDR2 (germline): MNHEY, SMNVEV (reference sequence). CDR3 coding DNA: TGTGCCAGCAGTAGGGGGGAGGCCTACGAGCAGTACTTC. This encodes CASSRGEAYEQYF.

In this sample, this clonotype turned up a few times. The chain employs TRBV7-9 and TRBJ2-5; D call uncertain. CDR3 length equals 12 residues. Between the trimmed V and J ends, which lost 1 base and 8 bases, there was a span of 8 bases. CDR1 SEHNR and CDR2 FQNEAQ come from the germline V gene (reference sequence). The CDR3 reads CASSLEGPTQYF. CDR3 coding DNA: TGTGCCAGCAGCTTAGAGGGTCCTACCCAGTACTTC. Combining the CDR3 with reference TRBV7-9 and TRBJ2-5 gives the whole variable domain DTGVSQNPRHKITKRGQNVTFRCDPISEHNRLYWYRQTLGQGPEFLTYFQNEAQLEKSRLLSDRFSAERPKGSFSTLEIQRTEQGDSAMYLCASSLEGPTQYFGPGTRLLVL.

This clonotype came up a few times. The chain uses TRBV14 and TRBJ2-1; D not resolved. V lost 0 bases to trimming and J lost 10 bases, with 7 bases between them. CDR1 SGHDN and CDR2 FVKESK come from the germline V gene. The CDR3 is 12 amino acids. The CDR3 here is CASSQDRLEQFF. The DNA for the CDR3 is TGTGCCAGCAGCCAAGATAGGCTAGAGCAGTTCTTC.

The chain is built from TRBV7-9 and TRBJ2-5; tentative D call: TRBD2 (6 bases). Per germline, CDR1 SEHNR and CDR2 FQNEAQ (reference sequence). The CDR3 covers 14 residues. V shed 5 bases and J shed 7 bases, with 17 bases lying between them. CDR3 amino acids: CASSADTPRGTQYF. As DNA, the CDR3 is TGTGCCAGCAGCGCGGACACGCCGCGGGGGACCCAGTACTTC.

This clonotype was counted a few times. The chain is built from TRBV5-1 and TRBJ1-1; D not certain. V dropped 7 bases and J dropped 4 bases, with 17 bases sitting between them. Germline assignment: CDR1 SGHRS and CDR2 YFSETQ. The CDR3 runs 14 residues. In DNA, the CDR3 is TGCGCCAGCGGGGAGGACGCCCCTAGCACTGAAGCTTTCTTT. Protein sequence: CASGEDAPSTEAFF.

The chain joins TRBV20-1 to TRBJ2-7, with 12 bases that match TRBD2. CDR3 length equals 16 residues. CDR1 and CDR2 from the germline V gene are DFQATT and SNEGSKA (reference sequence). Trimming took 3 bases from V and 3 from J; bases not matched to a gene: 9. The CDR3 spells CSASVLAGGPSYEQYF. The CDR3 DNA sequence: TGCAGTGCTAGTGTGCTAGCGGGAGGGCCAAGCTACGAGCAGTACTTC.

This clonotype has a handful of counts. The chain recombines TRBV15 with TRBJ2-1, with TRBD2 as a possible D gene (7 bases). V lost 0 bases and J 6 bases, leaving 12 bases between the germline ends. The germline gives CDR1 LNHNV, CDR2 YYDKDF (reference sequence). This CDR3 has 15 amino acids. The CDR3 coding sequence is TGTGCCACCAGCAGAGAGCGGGGGCTTGGCAATGAGCAGTTCTTC. Residues: CATSRERGLGNEQFF.